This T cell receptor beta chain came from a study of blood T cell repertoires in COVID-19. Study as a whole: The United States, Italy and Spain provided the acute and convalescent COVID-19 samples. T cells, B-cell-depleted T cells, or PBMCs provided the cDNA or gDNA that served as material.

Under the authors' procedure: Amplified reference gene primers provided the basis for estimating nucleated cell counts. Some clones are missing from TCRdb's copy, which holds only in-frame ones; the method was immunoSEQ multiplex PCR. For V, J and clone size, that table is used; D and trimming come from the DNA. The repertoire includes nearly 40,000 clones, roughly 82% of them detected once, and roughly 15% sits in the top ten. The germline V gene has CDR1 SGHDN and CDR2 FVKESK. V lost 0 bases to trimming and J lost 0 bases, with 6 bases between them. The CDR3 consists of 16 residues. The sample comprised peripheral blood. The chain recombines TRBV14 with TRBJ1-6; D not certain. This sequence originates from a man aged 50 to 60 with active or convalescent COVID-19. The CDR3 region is CASSQEASSYNSPLHF. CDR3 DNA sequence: TGTGCCAGCAGCCAAGAAGCGAGCTCCTATAATTCACCCCTCCACTTT.